This T cell receptor (beta chain) was retrieved from a study of T cells after yellow fever vaccination. Study-level background: SMART-Seq v4 Ultra Low Input handled preparation of low-cell-number fractions. Findings and limits, study-wide: Contaminating bulk clonotypes could be abundant in FACS-sorted repertoires. CD4 and CD8 compartments shared a small share of clonotypes, likely from convergent recombination.

Template switching with 5'RACE generated the TCR cDNA and added a universal primer site and UMIs. TCRdb re-analysed the 5' RACE reads in MiXCR, keeping a single row per CDR3 protein. The data show some 110,000 distinct CDR3 sequences, with roughly 6.7% seen just once and around 2.5% held by the top ten. Regarding this clonotype: The antigen is not known. At one boundary the junction diverges from the germline segment, which might be a read error.

The CDR3 covers 14 residues. Germline V lookup: CDR1 SGHVS, CDR2 FQNEAQ. This clonotype was sampled from a young man who received the YFV17D yellow fever vaccine. Here the sequenced sample was CD4+ T cells sorted from PBMCs, taken 10 days after the first yellow fever vaccination. The chain couples TRBV7-8 to TRBJ2-5; a possible D gene is TRBD2 (5 bases). CDR3 DNA sequence: TGTGCCAGCAGCCTAGCTTGGCACCAAGAGACCCAGTACTTC. Its protein is CASSLAWHQETQYF.